The sequence of this TCR beta chain was determined in a study of cytomegalovirus exposure and HLA in healthy donors. To note about this clone: What it binds is unknown.

General study points: Despite most TCR sequences being rare, some public TCRs occurred in many donors.

PCR employed 60 Vbeta and 13 Jbeta primers. As originally analysed: The count from a later analysis was tens of millions of unique TCR beta chains, some 10 million of them shared. Here immunoSEQ multiplex PCR was the method, and the copy in TCRdb shows in-frame clones only, minus some. V and J calls and clone size are given by that table; D and trimming were obtained from the DNA. The sample holds about 270,000 clones, approximately 90% seen once. The length of the CDR3 is 14 residues. V lost 1 base to trimming and J lost 2 bases, with 8 bases between them. The V gene's germline CDR1 is SGHTA and CDR2 FQGNSA.

The sample comprised PBMCs. This chain joins TRBV7-2 and TRBJ2-5, with no clear D. This clonotype originated in a man aged 40-50 years in good health and CMV-seropositive. The CDR3 bases are TGTGCCAGCAGCTTAGTTAACTTGCAAGAGACCCAGTACTTC. Protein: CASSLVNLQETQYF.